These T cell receptor beta chains were read from a single sample in a study of blood T cell repertoires in COVID-19. Generated by immunoSEQ multiplex PCR, the TCRdb table keeps only in-frame clones and is missing some. The data contain roughly 59,000 clones, roughly 80% of them singletons. The sample comprised peripheral blood. Receptors originate from a human donor in a cohort sampled during active COVID-19. CDR3s include the opening cysteine and the closing phenylalanine or tryptophan. A D gene is named only where the DNA matches it firmly. The size field is filled for only some rows; it gives once, few, many or a size class.

V,J,size,D,length,CDR3,DNA
TRBV5-1,TRBJ2-7,.,.,15,CASSLESGGTYEQYF,TGCGCCAGCAGCTTGGAGTCAGGGGGGACCTACGAGCAGTACTTC
TRBV24-1,TRBJ2-1,.,TRBD1,16,CATSDLSGGSYNEQFF,TGTGCCACCAGTGATTTGTCAGGGGGCTCCTACAATGAGCAGTTCTTC
TRBV5-1,TRBJ1-4,.,TRBD1,16,CASSLGPGQGNEKLFF,TGCGCCAGCAGCTTGGGTCCGGGACAGGGTAATGAAAAACTGTTTTTT
TRBV5-1,TRBJ1-6,few,TRBD1,15,CASSLGQGWNSPLHF,TGCGCCAGCAGCTTAGGACAGGGGTGGAATTCACCCCTCCACTTT
TRBV29-1,TRBJ2-5,.,.,14,CSVEVRGQGQTQYF,TGCAGCGTTGAAGTGCGGGGGCAGGGGCAGACCCAGTACTTC
TRBV27,TRBJ2-5,.,.,14,CASSLGRYQETQYF,TGTGCCAGCAGCTTAGGGAGGTACCAAGAGACCCAGTACTTC
TRBV4-2,TRBJ1-2,.,TRBD1,16,CASSQGGRTGGHGYTF,TGTGCCAGCAGCCAAGGGGGTCGGACAGGGGGCCATGGCTACACCTTC
TRBV18,TRBJ2-1,.,TRBD2,15,CASSPPGLAGNEQFF,TGTGCCAGCTCACCCCCGGGACTAGCGGGCAATGAGCAGTTCTTC
TRBV6-4,TRBJ2-2,.,.,13,CASRSQGTGELFF,TGTGCCAGCAGATCACAGGGAACCGGGGAGCTGTTTTTT
TRBV11-2,TRBJ2-7,once,TRBD2,14,CASSPGTSGYEQYF,TGTGCCAGCAGCCCCGGGACTAGCGGATACGAGCAGTACTTC
TRBV9,TRBJ2-3,.,.,15,CASSVDPLFTDTQYF,TGTGCCAGCAGCGTAGATCCTTTATTCACAGATACGCAGTATTTT
TRBV27,TRBJ2-5,.,TRBD1,14,CASGRTGGRETQYF,TGTGCCAGCGGAAGGACAGGGGGACGAGAGACCCAGTACTTC
TRBV14,TRBJ1-1,.,TRBD1,16,CASSQGGTGGNTEAFF,TGTGCCAGCAGCCAAGGGGGGACAGGGGGAAACACTGAAGCTTTCTTT
TRBV6-1,TRBJ2-1,.,TRBD2,14,CASSDLAGANEQFF,TGTGCCAGCAGTGATCTAGCGGGAGCAAATGAGCAGTTCTTC
TRBV5-6,TRBJ2-4,.,TRBD2,15,CASSFWGGVKNIQYF,TGTGCCAGCAGCTTTTGGGGGGGAGTGAAAAACATTCAGTACTTC
TRBV19,TRBJ2-4,.,.,14,CASSRALAKNIQYF,TGTGCCAGTAGTAGGGCTCTAGCCAAAAACATTCAGTACTTC
TRBV11-2,TRBJ1-2,.,.,15,CASSLDASASGGYTF,TGTGCCAGCAGCTTAGACGCATCAGCCTCGGGGGGCTACACCTTC
TRBV3-1/TRBV3-2,TRBJ2-7,once,.,14,CASSHSPGSYEQYF,TGTGCCAGCAGCCACAGTCCGGGCTCCTACGAGCAGTACTTC
TRBV5-1,TRBJ1-4,few,.,15,CASSWRQSTNEKLFF,TGCGCCAGCAGCTGGAGACAGTCAACTAATGAAAAACTGTTTTTT
TRBV19,TRBJ2-7,once,TRBD2,15,CASSPSTSGSYEQYF,TGTGCCAGTAGTCCCTCGACTAGCGGGAGCTACGAGCAGTACTTC
TRBV2,TRBJ2-4,.,.,13,CASGAGRQNIQYF,TGTGCCAGCGGAGCAGGGCGTCAAAACATTCAGTACTTC
TRBV5-6,TRBJ2-6,.,.,16,CASSLFGAGGANVLTF,TGTGCCAGCAGCTTGTTTGGGGCCGGAGGGGCCAACGTCCTGACTTTC
TRBV7-6,TRBJ2-5,.,TRBD2,15,CASSTRTSGQETQYF,TGTGCCAGCAGCACCCGGACTAGCGGCCAAGAGACCCAGTACTTC
TRBV27,TRBJ1-2,.,TRBD1,15,CASSSITGGLFGYTF,TGTGCCAGCAGTTCTATTACAGGGGGCCTCTTTGGCTACACCTTC
TRBV12-5,TRBJ1-2,.,TRBD1,15,CASGLVLGTVYGYTF,TGTGCTAGTGGTTTGGTACTAGGGACAGTCTATGGCTACACCTTC
TRBV6-2/TRBV6-3,TRBJ2-2,.,TRBD2,18,CASSTRQGLAGNTGELFF,TGTGCCAGCAGTACCCGCCAGGGACTAGCGGGTAACACCGGGGAGCTGTTTTTT
TRBV11-2,TRBJ2-2,.,.,18,CASSLPPGATKNTGELFF,TGTGCCAGCAGCTTACCCCCAGGGGCTACCAAGAACACCGGGGAGCTGTTTTTT
TRBV29-1,TRBJ1-2,.,TRBD1,18,CSADRILEDRGGNYGYTF,TGCAGCGCTGACCGTATACTTGAGGACAGGGGCGGTAACTATGGCTACACCTTC
TRBV7-6,TRBJ2-1,.,.,16,CASSLVPPVTPNEQFF,TGTGCCAGCAGCTTAGTCCCCCCGGTGACTCCCAATGAGCAGTTCTTC
TRBV28,TRBJ2-5,.,.,12,CASESSAETQYF,TGTGCCAGCGAGAGCAGCGCAGAGACCCAGTACTTC
TRBV4-1,TRBJ2-5,once,.,15,CASSQDGTNEETQYF,TGCGCCAGCAGCCAAGATGGAACTAACGAAGAGACCCAGTACTTC
TRBV6-4,TRBJ1-6,.,TRBD1,14,CASSSGTDNSPLHF,TGTGCCAGCAGCTCCGGGACAGATAATTCACCCCTCCACTTT
TRBV24-1,TRBJ1-4,.,TRBD1,16,CATSDRIPGQGGKLFF,TGTGCCACCAGTGATAGAATTCCGGGACAGGGGGGAAAACTGTTTTTT
TRBV24-1,TRBJ2-3,.,.,12,CATSVSPYTQYF,TGTGCCACCAGTGTGTCTCCCTATACGCAGTATTTT
TRBV5-1,TRBJ1-6,.,.,15,CASSLGPEDNSPLHF,TGCGCCAGCAGCTTGGGCCCGGAGGATAATTCACCCCTCCACTTT
TRBV29-1,TRBJ2-7,.,TRBD1,13,CSVGWDRGREQYF,TGCAGCGTTGGATGGGACAGGGGCAGGGAGCAGTACTTC
TRBV7-8,TRBJ1-1,.,.,14,CASSSSLRDTEAFF,TGTGCCAGCAGTTCATCGCTCCGGGACACTGAAGCTTTCTTT
TRBV6-2/TRBV6-3,TRBJ1-2,once,TRBD1,15,CASSLGQANLGGYTF,TGTGCCAGCAGTTTAGGACAGGCGAACCTCGGGGGCTACACCTTC
TRBV27,TRBJ2-1,once,TRBD2,15,CASSFGREGVNEQFF,TGTGCCAGCAGTTTCGGGCGGGAGGGGGTCAATGAGCAGTTCTTC
TRBV5-8,TRBJ2-5,.,.,16,CASSDAGLRGEETQYF,TGTGCCAGCAGCGATGCGGGTCTCAGGGGGGAAGAGACCCAGTACTTC
TRBV10-2,TRBJ2-3,.,TRBD2,16,CASRRGLAGAKDTQYF,TGCGCCAGCAGACGGGGACTAGCGGGAGCGAAGGATACGCAGTATTTT
TRBV7-9,TRBJ1-2,.,TRBD1,16,CASSLLKKGGDYGYTF,TGTGCCAGCAGCTTATTAAAGAAAGGGGGCGACTATGGCTACACCTTC
TRBV7-3,TRBJ1-1,.,TRBD1,14,CASSLGQGHTEAFF,TGTGCCAGCAGCCTAGGACAGGGTCACACTGAAGCTTTCTTT
TRBV24-1,TRBJ2-5,.,TRBD1,13,CATSDTGEWTQYF,TGTGCCACCAGTGATACAGGGGAATGGACCCAGTACTTC
TRBV5-6,TRBJ2-2,.,.,16,CASRTEGSGDTGELFF,TGTGCCAGTCGAACAGAAGGGTCAGGGGACACCGGGGAGCTGTTTTTT
TRBV30,TRBJ1-6,.,.,16,CAWSDKSSSYNSPLHF,TGTGCCTGGAGTGATAAGTCCAGCTCCTATAATTCACCCCTCCACTTT
TRBV21-1,TRBJ2-3,.,.,16,CASSKVQVSDTDTQYF,TGTGCCAGCAGCAAAGTACAGGTGTCCGACACAGATACGCAGTATTTT
TRBV3-1/TRBV3-2,TRBJ2-3,.,TRBD2,17,CASSQDWYGRGTDTQYF,TGTGCCAGCAGCCAAGATTGGTACGGGAGGGGCACAGATACGCAGTATTTT
TRBV12-5,TRBJ2-1,.,.,15,CASGPDSGAYNEQFF,TGTGCTAGTGGTCCCGATAGCGGTGCCTACAATGAGCAGTTCTTC
TRBV18,TRBJ2-1,.,TRBD2,16,CASSPSLAGAYNEQFF,TGTGCCAGCTCACCCTCACTAGCGGGAGCCTACAATGAGCAGTTCTTC
TRBV11-2,TRBJ1-1,.,TRBD1,14,CASSSRQGNTEAFF,TGTGCCAGCAGCTCTCGACAGGGGAACACTGAAGCTTTCTTT
TRBV4-1,TRBJ2-5,.,.,14,CASSTRQPAETQYF,TGCGCCAGCAGCACCCGACAGCCCGCCGAGACCCAGTACTTC
TRBV4-2,TRBJ2-2,few,.,17,CASSQASGETNTGELFF,TGTGCCAGCAGCCAAGCCTCGGGGGAGACGAACACCGGGGAGCTGTTTTTT
TRBV7-8,TRBJ2-5,.,.,15,CASSLRRLAEETQYF,TGTGCCAGCAGCTTACGACGGCTAGCAGAAGAGACCCAGTACTTC
TRBV27,TRBJ2-7,medium-sized,.,14,CATREVGRFYEQYF,TGTGCCACCCGCGAGGTGGGGCGTTTCTACGAGCAGTACTTC
TRBV4-3,TRBJ2-5,.,.,13,CASSPAQGATQYF,TGCGCCAGCAGTCCTGCACAGGGCGCGACCCAGTACTTC
TRBV6-5,TRBJ1-3,few,.,14,CASSLAGKRNTIYF,TGTGCCAGCAGCCTAGCGGGGAAAAGAAACACCATATATTTT